This is a list of T cell receptor beta chains from one sample in a study of radiation and T cells in renal cell carcinoma. Measured with immunoSEQ multiplex PCR; TCRdb has only the in-frame clones, and not every one. Of around 170,000 clones listed, 88% are singletons. Source: blood, taken from a patient whose treatment included radiotherapy and nephrectomy. These receptors originate from a woman between 50 and 59 years old with renal cell carcinoma. CDR3s include the opening cysteine and the closing phenylalanine or tryptophan. A D gene is named only where the DNA matches it firmly. Not every row has a clone size; where given, it reads once, few, many or a size class.

CASSYGTIEQFF TGTGCCAGCAGTTACGGGACAATTGAGCAGTTCTTC TRBV6-5 once - TRBJ2-1
CASSVETEVARDSNQPQHF TGTGCCAGCAGCGTAGAAACCGAAGTTGCGAGAGATAGCAATCAGCCCCAGCATTTT TRBV9 - - TRBJ1-5
CASSEQRGLSTDTQYF TGTGCCAGCAGTGAACAACGGGGGTTGAGCACAGATACGCAGTATTTT TRBV6-1 - - TRBJ2-3
CSIRDSMNTEAFF TGCAGCATCAGGGACTCAATGAACACTGAAGCTTTCTTT TRBV29-1 - - TRBJ1-1
CSASRSETQYF TGCAGTGCTAGTCGATCGGAGACCCAGTACTTC TRBV20-1 - - TRBJ2-5
CASSFGQGTPLHF TGTGCCAGCAGCTTTGGACAGGGGACTCCCCTCCACTTT TRBV5-8 - TRBD1 TRBJ1-6
CASSQGAGFSYEQYF TGCGCCAGCAGCCAAGGGGCCGGGTTCTCCTACGAGCAGTACTTC TRBV4-1 - - TRBJ2-7
CASSELAGGAGANVLTF TGTGCCAGCAGTGAACTAGCGGGGGGAGCTGGGGCCAACGTCCTGACTTTC TRBV2 once TRBD2 TRBJ2-6
CASSVISSGEQYF TGTGCCAGCAGCGTAATTTCCAGCGGGGAGCAGTACTTC TRBV9 - - TRBJ2-7
CASSKSRQGIRASGNTIYF TGTGCCAGTAGTAAGTCGAGACAGGGGATAAGGGCCTCCGGAAACACCATATATTTT TRBV19 - TRBD1 TRBJ1-3
CASNRGQSSYEQYF TGTGCCAGCAATAGGGGCCAGAGCTCCTACGAGCAGTACTTC TRBV2 - - TRBJ2-7
CTSSQDTQRGTLYEQYF TGCACCAGCAGCCAAGATACCCAGCGGGGGACCCTCTACGAGCAGTACTTC TRBV1 - - TRBJ2-7
CASSISPGNSPLHF TGTGCCAGCAGTATCAGCCCAGGGAATTCACCCCTCCACTTT TRBV6-4 - - TRBJ1-6
CASSLETAYGYTF TGTGCCAGCAGCTTGGAGACCGCCTATGGCTACACCTTC TRBV11-1 - - TRBJ1-2
CASPVWIRLINYGYTF TGTGCCAGCCCCGTTTGGATACGCCTTATTAACTATGGCTACACCTTC TRBV2 - - TRBJ1-2
CAIRDPLSGAQYF TGTGCCATCAGGGACCCTCTGTCGGGGGCGCAGTACTTC TRBV10-3 - - TRBJ2-5
CASSFRPGTGYEQYF TGTGCCAGTAGTTTTCGTCCCGGGACAGGGTACGAGCAGTACTTC TRBV19 - TRBD1 TRBJ2-7
CASSSRPAVPQETQYF TGTGCCAGCAGCTCACGACCGGCGGTGCCCCAAGAGACCCAGTACTTC TRBV5-5 - - TRBJ2-5
CASSLEGGTTDTQYF TGCGCCAGCAGCTTGGAAGGGGGGACCACAGATACGCAGTATTTT TRBV5-1 - - TRBJ2-3
CASKKAGGGVYNEQFF TGTGCCAGCAAAAAAGCGGGTGGCGGTGTCTACAATGAGCAGTTCTTC TRBV14 medium-sized - TRBJ2-1
CASRAPLGSTDTQYF TGTGCCAGCAGGGCTCCACTGGGATCCACAGATACGCAGTATTTT TRBV6-4 - - TRBJ2-3
CASKGAANTGELFF TGTGCCAGTAAGGGGGCAGCTAACACCGGGGAGCTGTTTTTT TRBV19 - TRBD1 TRBJ2-2
CASRQGISYEQYF TGCGCCAGCAGGCAAGGAATCTCCTACGAGCAGTACTTC TRBV5-1 - - TRBJ2-7
CASSEYRAGGYEQYF TGTGCCAGCAGTGAATATAGGGCAGGAGGCTACGAGCAGTACTTC TRBV25-1 - - TRBJ2-7
CASSPVPTGPEGNTIYF TGTGCCAGCAGCCCCGTTCCGACAGGGCCGGAAGGAAACACCATATATTTT TRBV9 - TRBD1 TRBJ1-3
CASTPRGTGESDSPLHF TGCGCCAGCACCCCCCGGGGGACAGGGGAATCGGATTCACCCCTCCACTTT TRBV5-1 - TRBD1 TRBJ1-6
CASSYGGSSYNEQFF TGTGCCAGCAGTTATGGGGGGAGTTCTTACAATGAGCAGTTCTTC TRBV6-5 - - TRBJ2-1
CASSQDQRGSTDTQYF TGTGCCAGCAGCCAAGATCAACGTGGTAGCACAGATACGCAGTATTTT TRBV4-2 once - TRBJ2-3
CASSPQGPYEQYF TGTGCCAGCTCACCACAGGGGCCCTACGAGCAGTACTTC TRBV18 - - TRBJ2-7
CASSPEGLSTGELFF TGTGCCAGCAGTCCCGAAGGATTATCCACCGGGGAGCTGTTTTTT TRBV7-3 - - TRBJ2-2
CSSLPGGTDTQYF TGCAGCTCGCTCCCTGGGGGCACAGATACGCAGTATTTT TRBV29-1 - - TRBJ2-3
CASSQESGLASGEQFF TGCGCCAGCAGCCAAGAGTCCGGACTAGCGTCCGGAGAGCAGTTCTTC TRBV4-3 - TRBD2 TRBJ2-1
CASSIQETNTEAFF TGTGCCAGCAGCATACAGGAGACGAACACTGAAGCTTTCTTT TRBV6-1 - - TRBJ1-1
CASSSGLAGGSYEQYF TGTGCCAGTAGTAGTGGGCTAGCGGGGGGTTCCTACGAGCAGTACTTC TRBV19 - TRBD2 TRBJ2-7
CASSVGGYSGNTIYF TGTGCCAGCAGTGTGGGGGGATATAGTGGAAACACCATATATTTT TRBV6-1 - - TRBJ1-3
CASSQPGQGYEQYF TGTGCCAGTAGTCAGCCGGGACAGGGTTACGAGCAGTACTTC TRBV19 - TRBD1 TRBJ2-7
CAIRGQDGNTIYF TGTGCCATCAGGGGACAGGATGGAAACACCATATATTTT TRBV10-3 - TRBD1 TRBJ1-3
CASSSTGRTDTQYF TGTGCCAGTAGTTCCACAGGGAGGACAGATACGCAGTATTTT TRBV19 - - TRBJ2-3
CAWSAPRGVFQPQHF TGTGCCTGGAGTGCCCCTAGGGGGGTCTTTCAGCCCCAGCATTTT TRBV30 - - TRBJ1-5
CASSRTGGSGELFF TGCGCCAGCAGCCGGACAGGGGGGAGCGGGGAGCTGTTTTTT TRBV4-1 - TRBD1 TRBJ2-2
CASTLTGEDTEAFF TGTGCCAGCACCCTAACAGGGGAGGACACTGAAGCTTTCTTT TRBV6-6 - TRBD1 TRBJ1-1
CASSLVSGGLADTQYF TGTGCCAGCAGCTTGGTATCTGGGGGGCTTGCAGATACGCAGTATTTT TRBV5-5 - - TRBJ2-3
CASSRDRAGELFF TGTGCCAGCAGCCGTGACAGGGCCGGGGAGCTGTTTTTT TRBV11-2 - TRBD1 TRBJ2-2
CSVRDRGGQPQHF TGCAGCGTGCGTGACAGGGGGGGACAGCCCCAGCATTTT TRBV29-1 - TRBD1 TRBJ1-5
CASSLDRQTGELFF TGTGCTAGCAGCTTGGACAGGCAAACCGGGGAGCTGTTTTTT TRBV7-7 - TRBD1 TRBJ2-2
CASRVTQGYTEAFF TGTGCCAGCAGGGTAACTCAGGGATACACTGAAGCTTTCTTT TRBV6-1 - - TRBJ1-1
CASSDSRGVQETQYF TGTGCCAGCAGTGACTCGCGGGGGGTCCAAGAGACCCAGTACTTC TRBV6-1 - TRBD2 TRBJ2-5
CASTLLGRETRNGYTF TGTGCCAGCACCTTACTCGGGAGGGAGACAAGAAATGGCTACACCTTC TRBV6-6 - - TRBJ1-2
CASRHGSGLAETQYF TGTGCCAGCCGACACGGGTCGGGTCTCGCGGAGACCCAGTACTTC TRBV6-5 once - TRBJ2-5
CASSPLSGGLSYNEQFF TGTGCCAGCTCACCCCTCAGCGGGGGACTTTCCTACAATGAGCAGTTCTTC TRBV18 - TRBD2 TRBJ2-1
CATSRGMGQTDYEQYF TGTGCCACCAGTCGCGGGATGGGGCAGACAGATTACGAGCAGTACTTC TRBV15 - - TRBJ2-7
CASSDQGGTEAFF TGTGCCAGCAGCGACCAGGGGGGCACTGAAGCTTTCTTT TRBV7-2 - TRBD1 TRBJ1-1
CASSQELSSYNEQFF TGCGCCAGCAGCCAAGAACTTAGCTCCTACAATGAGCAGTTCTTC TRBV4-1 once - TRBJ2-1
CASSFYIGLDNSPLHF TGTGCCAGCAGTTTCTATATAGGACTCGATAATTCACCCCTCCACTTT TRBV27 - - TRBJ1-6
CATLERGSEKLFF TGTGCCACGCTAGAGAGGGGCTCTGAAAAACTGTTTTTT TRBV15 - - TRBJ1-4
CASSPNTGETQYF TGTGCTAGCAGCCCCAACACGGGGGAGACCCAGTACTTC TRBV7-7 - - TRBJ2-5